This T cell receptor (beta chain) was recovered during a study of blood T cell repertoires in COVID-19 (TCRdb year 2020). Background for the entire study: Samples from collaborators originated in the United States, Italy and Spain and spanned both the acute and convalescent phases of COVID-19. The prospective study material was composed of cDNA or gDNA derived from T cells, B-cell-depleted T cells, or PBMCs. Subjects who had been exposed to COVID-19, were actively infected with it, or had recovered from it provided the deeply sampled blood TCRbeta repertoires that made up the dataset. A freely available public database, intended as a resource for researchers studying the immune response to SARS-CoV-2, is where the repertoires were released. The samples were drawn from the first 160 participants of the ongoing ImmuneRACE study and from 950 to 1,500 subjects provided by 6 global collaborators. Sample metadata almost always included a de-identified subject ID, COVID-19 status, age in years and sex. HLA class I and class II types, where available, came from metadata supplied by the sample provider rather than from assay-based typing.

Of note for this clone: The antigen it binds to is not known. The record has no base qualities; no much larger clone is one base away.

Participants in the prospective study were enrolled through a virtual design, were aged roughly 18 to 90 years, and lived in 24 United States geographic areas. In the prospective study, participants were assigned to cohorts based on the clinical history participants reported in a screening survey and a study questionnaire. ImmuneRACE Cohort 3 recovered participants were defined by two consecutive negative NP/OP PCR tests, healthcare professional clearance, or symptom resolution. In the prospective study, whole blood, serum and a nasopharyngeal or oropharyngeal swab were collected from each participant by mobile phlebotomists. Over an approximately 2-month period, participants in the prospective study had the option of providing additional blood draws and questionnaires. Before DNA extraction, prospective study blood samples were shipped either frozen or at room temperature. From its cysteine to its phenylalanine, the CDR3 spans 14 amino acids. Left in the record is the CDR3 DNA by itself, 42 bases read in frame from the first base. The V end loses 4 bases and the J end loses 3 bases, and a stretch of 13 bases separates them. The germline V gene sets CDR1 to SGHDT and CDR2 to YYEEEE.

TCRbeta CDR3 regions were amplified from genomic DNA using the immunoSEQ Assay, a bias-controlled multiplex PCR. The authors' pipeline ran thus. Within the assay, amplification of reference gene primers was used to estimate how many nucleated cells each sample contained. Sequence reads were collapsed and filtered to measure the absolute abundance of every unique TCRbeta CDR3 rearrangement. For each sample, productive Simpson clonality was calculated as the square root of Simpson's diversity index across productive rearrangements. TCRdb took this table from immuneACCESS and kept in-frame rearrangements with V and J called. Such tables lack part of the clones; where checked against another copy, unresolved V genes explain under half of the gap, and the rest is unexplained. D and trimming were read from the DNA, whereas the V and J calls and clone size are those reported in that table. Here the sample has about 310,000 clones; 70% to 90% occur a single time. Of the sample, under 2.5% is held by the ten largest clones.

Paper-wide results and their limitations: The quantity of clinical and demographic metadata differed by source and by participant and was supplied without curation.

The TCR was taken from a man under 40 who had recovered from COVID-19. The rearrangement joined TRBV5-6 to TRBJ1-2, with no confidently assigned D gene. Sequencing was done on a sample of PBMCs or T cells enriched from blood (not recorded which). The nucleotides read TGTGCCAGCAGCCCCGGGATCTTAGACTATGGCTACACCTTC. It translates to CASSPGILDYGYTF.